This TCR beta chain was observed in a study of OX40 agonist ivuxolimab in advanced cancers. For context, the study as a whole: The costimulatory receptor OX40 (CD134) was targeted by ivuxolimab, a fully human IgG2 agonistic monoclonal antibody. The point of sequencing TCRbeta in the periphery was to test whether ivuxolimab changed TCR sequence diversity and drove clonal T-cell expansion. Three dose-escalation patients achieved partial responses, one with hepatocellular carcinoma and two with cutaneous melanoma. The dose-escalation cohort was roughly 80% male with a mean age of roughly 60 years, ranging from roughly 20 to 80. The monotherapy dose-escalation portion (N of about 47 patients) of the phase I ivuxolimab trial is reported in the paper. Of the roughly 50 dose-escalation patients, hepatocellular carcinoma was present in around 20, melanoma in around 15, renal cell carcinoma in 9 and head and neck cancer in 9. Intravenous ivuxolimab was administered to patients every 2 weeks at six dose levels: 0.01, 0.1, 0.3, 1.5, 3 and 10 mg/kg. Prior anti-PD-1, anti-PD-L1 or anti-CTLA-4 therapy was permitted, and checkpoint inhibitors had been received by less than 45% of dose-escalation patients.

Genomic DNA was extracted from sorted cells for sequencing of the TCRbeta CDR3 region. The immunoSEQ Assay was used to sequence the TCRbeta CDR3 regions. TCRdb holds this immuneACCESS table with in-frame rearrangements only. Some clones are missing; in checked studies, unresolved V genes explain under half, and the rest has no known cause. This sample lists around 15,000 clones; 80% were detected once. The top ten hold about 35% of the sample. Patients with a history of autoimmune disease or receiving systemic immunosuppression were excluded from the trial. Peripheral blood for TCR sequencing was collected from all dose cohorts at baseline, on cycle 4 day 1, and on cycle 7 day 1. Samples came from an open-label, multicenter, first-in-human phase I dose-escalation trial of ivuxolimab. Adults with locally advanced or metastatic head and neck squamous cell, hepatocellular, melanoma or renal cell carcinoma were enrolled in the trial. Before TCR sequencing, CD4+ and CD8+ T cells were separately sorted from peripheral blood.

A single count supports this clone. Its antigen is not yet known. Base quality data are lacking; no much larger clone is found one base away. The CDR3, cysteine through phenylalanine, is 15 amino acids long. The CDR3 DNA has 45 bases and is translated from base 1. Sequences KGHSH (CDR1) and LQKENI (CDR2) are obtained from the germline V gene. V is reduced by 5 bases and J by 0 bases, leaving a spacing of 12 bases between them. Here is what the overall study found, with its caveats: At doses of 0.1 to 3.0 mg/kg, clonal expansion of both CD4+ and CD8+ T cells in blood was seen between baseline and week 6. Which antigens the clonally expanded peripheral T cells were specific for was not determined. Partial responders in the 0.1-3.0 mg/kg groups had among the lowest normalized peripheral clonal expansion, especially among CD8+ T cells. After ivuxolimab, expanded clones were on average more numerous among CD8+ T cells than among CD4+ T cells. Low levels of normalized T-cell clonal expansion were also shown by some nonresponding patients.

The sample here was CD4+ or CD8+ T cells sorted from blood, taken in a trial of the OX40 agonist ivuxolimab. The sequence was obtained from an adult with an advanced solid tumor such as melanoma, head and neck, liver or kidney cancer. The rearrangement joined TRBV18 to TRBJ2-3, and the D gene may be TRBD1, 6 bases matching. The DNA sequence is TGTGCCAGCTCAAAGGACAGCGCTAGCACAGATACGCAGTATTTT. This translates into CASSKDSASTDTQYF.